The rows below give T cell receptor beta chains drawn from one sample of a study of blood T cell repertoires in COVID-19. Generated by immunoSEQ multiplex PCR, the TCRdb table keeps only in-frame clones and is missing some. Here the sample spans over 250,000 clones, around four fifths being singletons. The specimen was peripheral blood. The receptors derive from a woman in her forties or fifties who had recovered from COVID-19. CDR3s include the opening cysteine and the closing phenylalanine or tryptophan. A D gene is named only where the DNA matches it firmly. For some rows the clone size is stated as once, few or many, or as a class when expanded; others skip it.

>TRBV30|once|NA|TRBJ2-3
CAWARGAPTDTQYF
TGTGCCTGGGCACGGGGGGCCCCCACAGATACGCAGTATTTT
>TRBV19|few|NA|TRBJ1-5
CASSIDVGRPNQPQHF
TGTGCCAGTAGTATAGATGTGGGCAGACCTAATCAGCCCCAGCATTTT
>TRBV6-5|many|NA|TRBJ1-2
CASSTGNNGYTF
TGTGCCAGCTCTACAGGGAACAATGGCTACACCTTC
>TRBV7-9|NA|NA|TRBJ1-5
CASSLQDSARPQHF
TGTGCCAGCAGCTTACAAGACAGCGCCCGGCCCCAGCATTTT
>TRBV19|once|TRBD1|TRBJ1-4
CASSIRQGNEKLFF
TGTGCCAGTAGTATACGACAGGGAAATGAAAAACTGTTTTTT
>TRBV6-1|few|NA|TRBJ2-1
CASSEPLGLPNNEQFF
TGTGCCAGCAGTGAGCCTTTAGGACTACCGAACAATGAGCAGTTCTTC
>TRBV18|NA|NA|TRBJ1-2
CASSSSISGAAGYGYTF
TGTGCCAGCTCATCCTCTATTAGCGGGGCAGCGGGCTATGGCTACACCTTC
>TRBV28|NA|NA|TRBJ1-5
CAHSGLRNQPQHF
TGTGCACATAGCGGGCTCCGAAATCAGCCCCAGCATTTT
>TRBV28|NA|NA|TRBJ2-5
CASLPHSGREETQYF
TGTGCCAGCTTGCCCCACTCCGGGCGGGAAGAGACCCAGTACTTC
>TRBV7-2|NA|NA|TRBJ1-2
CASSLGAGRWGGYTF
TGTGCCAGCAGCTTAGGGGCAGGGAGGTGGGGTGGCTACACCTTC
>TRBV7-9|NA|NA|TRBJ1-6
CASSLDWRINSPLHF
TGTGCCAGCAGCTTAGACTGGAGAATAAATTCACCCCTCCACTTT
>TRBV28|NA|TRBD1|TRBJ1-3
CASSSATGADAIYF
TGTGCCAGCAGTTCAGCTACAGGGGCGGACGCCATATATTTT
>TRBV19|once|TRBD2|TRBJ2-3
CASSSGTSPDTQYF
TGTGCCAGTAGTTCTGGGACTAGCCCAGATACGCAGTATTTT
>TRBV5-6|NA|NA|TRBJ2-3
CASSPPSTDTQYF
TGTGCCAGCAGCCCCCCCTCCACAGATACGCAGTATTTT
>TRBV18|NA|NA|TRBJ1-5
CASSADGQPYSNQPQHF
TGTGCCAGCTCAGCCGACGGACAGCCCTATAGCAATCAGCCCCAGCATTTT
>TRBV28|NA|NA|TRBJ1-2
CASSFTGPPGYTF
TGTGCCAGCAGCTTCACAGGGCCCCCCGGCTACACCTTC
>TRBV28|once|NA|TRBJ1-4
CASSAGQLNEKLFF
TGTGCCAGCAGTGCCGGACAGCTTAATGAAAAACTGTTTTTT
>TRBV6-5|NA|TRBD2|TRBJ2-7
CASSSGGGVEQYF
TGTGCCAGCAGTTCGGGGGGAGGGGTGGAGCAGTACTTC
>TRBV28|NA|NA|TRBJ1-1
CASRAQGDTEAFF
TGTGCCAGCAGAGCTCAGGGTGACACTGAAGCTTTCTTT
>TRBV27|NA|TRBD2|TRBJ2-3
CASSRGGLDTDTQYF
TGTGCCAGCAGTCGCGGGGGGCTTGACACAGATACGCAGTATTTT
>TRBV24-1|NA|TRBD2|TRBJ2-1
CATSGEGGGLYNEQFF
TGTGCCACCAGTGGGGAAGGCGGGGGATTGTACAATGAGCAGTTCTTC
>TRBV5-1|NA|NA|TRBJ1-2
CASSTSGGVNGYTF
TGCGCCAGCAGCACTTCCGGGGGGGTCAATGGCTACACCTTC
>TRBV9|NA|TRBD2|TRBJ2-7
CASSSRTSGPYEQYF
TGTGCCAGCAGCTCCAGGACTAGCGGACCCTACGAGCAGTACTTC
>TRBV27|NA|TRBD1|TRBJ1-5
CASSLGTESNQPQHF
TGTGCCAGCAGTCTAGGGACAGAGAGCAATCAGCCCCAGCATTTT
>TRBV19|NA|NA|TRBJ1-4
CASSINGRGWGKLFF
TGTGCCAGTAGTATCAATGGTCGGGGTTGGGGAAAACTGTTTTTT
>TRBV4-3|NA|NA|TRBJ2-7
CASSRQAEGYEQYF
TGCGCCAGCAGCCGACAGGCTGAGGGCTACGAGCAGTACTTC
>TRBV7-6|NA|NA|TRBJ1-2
CASSLAQGSGYTF
TGTGCCAGCAGCTTAGCCCAGGGTTCTGGCTACACCTTC
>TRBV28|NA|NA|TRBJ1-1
CASSSQGPAEAFF
TGTGCCAGCAGTTCCCAGGGGCCGGCTGAAGCTTTCTTT
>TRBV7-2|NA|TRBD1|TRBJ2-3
CASSSDRATNTQYF
TGTGCCAGCAGCTCGGACAGGGCCACGAATACGCAGTATTTT
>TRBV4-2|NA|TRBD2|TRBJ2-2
CASSQGNPAGTGELFF
TGTGCCAGCAGCCAAGGAAACCCAGCGGGGACCGGGGAGCTGTTTTTT
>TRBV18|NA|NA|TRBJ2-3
CASSPGGQTDTQYF
TGTGCCAGCTCACCGGGGGGACAGACAGATACGCAGTATTTT
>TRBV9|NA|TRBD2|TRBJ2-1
CASSPRTSGSVYNEQFF
TGTGCCAGCAGCCCAAGGACTAGCGGGAGTGTCTACAATGAGCAGTTCTTC
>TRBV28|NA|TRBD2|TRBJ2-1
CASSSLTSGSYNEQFF
TGTGCCAGCAGTTCCCTGACTAGCGGGTCCTACAATGAGCAGTTCTTC
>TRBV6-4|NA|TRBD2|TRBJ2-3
CASNPSGSRHTDTQYF
TGTGCCAGCAACCCTAGCGGGAGCCGCCACACAGATACGCAGTATTTT
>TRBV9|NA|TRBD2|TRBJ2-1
CASSTRTGTSGSDEQFF
TGTGCCAGCAGCACCCGAACCGGGACTAGCGGGAGTGATGAGCAGTTCTTC
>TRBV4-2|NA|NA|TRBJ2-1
CASSPAEGGQEQFF
TGTGCCAGCAGCCCCGCGGAGGGGGGGCAAGAGCAGTTCTTC
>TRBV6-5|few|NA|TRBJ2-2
CASSPGHPTGELFF
TGTGCCAGCAGCCCGGGACACCCCACCGGGGAGCTGTTTTTT
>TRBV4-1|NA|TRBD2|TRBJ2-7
CASSQQPGTSGMNKYEQYF
TGCGCCAGCAGCCAACAACCCGGGACTAGCGGGATGAACAAGTACGAGCAGTACTTC
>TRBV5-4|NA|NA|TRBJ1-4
CASSSRGGPDEKLFF
TGTGCCAGCAGCTCGAGGGGGGGGCCGGATGAAAAACTGTTTTTT
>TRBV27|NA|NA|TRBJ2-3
CASSPEHSTDTQYF
TGTGCCAGCAGCCCGGAGCACAGCACAGATACGCAGTATTTT
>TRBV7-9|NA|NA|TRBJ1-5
CASSPVGAHDQPQHF
TGTGCCAGCAGCCCCGTAGGGGCGCACGATCAGCCCCAGCATTTT
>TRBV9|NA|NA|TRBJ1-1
CASRRGEVDTEAFF
TGTGCCAGCAGGAGAGGGGAGGTCGACACTGAAGCTTTCTTT
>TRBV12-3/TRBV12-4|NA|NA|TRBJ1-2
CASRSLRSYGYTF
TGTGCCAGCAGGTCCCTCCGGAGCTATGGCTACACCTTC